Each of the 18 T cell receptor beta chains below was sequenced from the same sample in a study of blood T cell repertoires in COVID-19. The assay was immunoSEQ multiplex PCR, and TCRdb's table has in-frame clones only and misses some. The data contain 110,000 or so clones, about 80% of them singletons. Sample: peripheral blood. These receptors originate from a woman in her seventies with acute or convalescent COVID-19.

This clone showed up just a few times. The chain couples TRBV7-2 to TRBJ2-1, with 8 positions matching TRBD1. J was trimmed by 12 bases and V by 0 bases; bases with no gene match: 4. CDR1 SGHTA and CDR2 FQGNSA come from the germline V gene. The CDR3 consists of 13 residues. The CDR3: CASSLARDRGQFF. The CDR3 region has the DNA TGTGCCAGCAGCTTAGCGCGAGACAGGGGGCAGTTCTTC.

This chain's CDR3 is CASSHPQGSQPQHF. In nucleotides, the CDR3 is TGCGCCAGCAGCCATCCACAGGGTTCTCAGCCCCAGCATTTT. The chain combines TRBV4-1 with TRBJ1-5, with D perhaps matching TRBD1 (6 bases). Trimming removed 3 bases from V and 6 bases from J, with 12 bases in between. CDR3 length equals 14 residues. Germline loops: CDR1 MGHRA, CDR2 YSYEKL.

The gene calls are TRBV9 and TRBJ2-7, with 7 bases lining up with TRBD2. V trimming: 3 bases; J trimming: 0 bases; junction bases outside the gene matches: 15. The germline CDR1 and CDR2 sequences are SGDLS and YYNGEE. The CDR3 is made up of 18 amino acids. The CDR3 DNA follows: TGTGCCAGCAGCGAGGGGATAGGGAGCGGGAAGAGCTCCTACGAGCAGTACTTC. Translation: CASSEGIGSGKSSYEQYF.

The chain employs TRBV12-3 or TRBV12-4 and TRBJ2-3; D might be TRBD1 (5 bases). The V and J ends lost 5 bases and 11 bases respectively, with 14 bases between them. The CDR3 has 12 amino acids. CDR3 sequence reads: CASSLNGAGQYF. The CDR3 DNA sequence: TGTGCCAGCAGTCTAAATGGGGCCGGGCAGTATTTT.

This clone has more than one count but fewer than ten. This chain connects TRBV6-5 to TRBJ2-7, with D possibly being TRBD1 (6 bases). The germline gives CDR1 MNHEY, CDR2 SVGAGI. Trimming removed 7 bases at V and 0 bases at J, with 13 bases between. This CDR3 has 14 amino acids. As DNA, the CDR3 is TGTGCCAGCACTCGACAGGTCTCCTCCTACGAGCAGTACGTC. It is translated as CASTRQVSSYEQYV.

This clone was counted a single time. The V gene is TRBV7-2, the J gene TRBJ1-1; the match to TRBD1 covers 8 bases. The CDR3 has 15 residues. The germline gives CDR1 SGHTA, CDR2 FQGNSA. The junction had 5 bases not matched to a gene; V was cut back by 3 bases and J by 2 bases. The CDR3, as DNA: TGTGCCAGCAGCTTGGACAGGGCGGGCAACACTGAAGCTTTCTTT. As protein: CASSLDRAGNTEAFF. Together with reference TRBV7-2 and TRBJ1-1, the CDR3 gives the full variable domain: GAGVSQSPSNKVTEKGKDVELRCDPISGHTALYWYRQSLGQGLEFLIYFQGNSAPDKSGLPSDRFSAERTGGSVSTLTIQRTQQEDSAVYLCASSLDRAGNTEAFFGQGTRLTVV.

This clone was observed once. The V and J genes are TRBV27 and TRBJ1-5, with TRBD1 matching over 9 bases. Germline assignment: CDR1 MNHEY and CDR2 SMNVEV (reference sequence). The CDR3 totals 16 residues. The V segment lost 6 bases and the J segment 6 bases; nucleotides outside the gene matches: 12. The CDR3 spells CASSSTGGVLGQPQHF. The DNA of the CDR3 is TGTGCCAGCAGCTCCACAGGGGGCGTTTTGGGTCAGCCCCAGCATTTT.

Here the CDR3 reads CATSRALAGVGADTQYF. The CDR3 DNA reads TGTGCCACCAGCAGAGCTCTAGCGGGGGTGGGTGCAGATACGCAGTATTTT. The chain combines TRBV15 with TRBJ2-3, with 10 bases lining up with TRBD2. With 1 base clipped from V and 4 bases from J, the junction kept 8 bases outside the gene matches. Germline assignment: CDR1 LNHNV and CDR2 YYDKDF (reference sequence). The CDR3 runs 17 residues.

The CDR3 loop is CASSSQGGSYEQYF. The CDR3, as DNA: TGTGCCAGCAGCAGCCAGGGCGGATCCTACGAGCAGTACTTC. V is TRBV21-1 and J is TRBJ2-7; TRBD1 is the table's D call and was not checked against the DNA. TRBV21-1 is classified as a pseudogene. CDR3 length: 14 residues.

The chain recombines TRBV9 with TRBJ2-1; TRBD2 matches 10 bases. CDR3 length: 15 amino acids. V lost 0 bases and J lost 6; bases outside the gene matches: 3. In germline, CDR1 is SGDLS, CDR2 YYNGEE. CDR3 bases: TGTGCCAGCAGCGTAGAAGCGGGAGGGAGCAATGAGCAGTTCTTC. It is translated as CASSVEAGGSNEQFF.

J is TRBJ1-2 and V is TRBV29-1; the D is unclear. Deletions cut 4 bases from V and 4 bases from J, with 10 bases between. Germline V gene sequence: CDR1 SQVTM, CDR2 ANQGSEA. This CDR3 is built from 12 residues. CDR3 residues: CSVADTFYGYTF. The CDR3 DNA reads TGCAGCGTTGCTGACACCTTCTATGGCTACACCTTC.

The chain uses TRBV23-1 and TRBJ1-2, with D uncertain. TRBV23-1 is annotated as an ORF whose role is uncertain. This CDR3 has 11 amino acids. Trimming cost V 4 bases and J 10 bases, with 10 bases left between them. CDR3 protein: CASSPTVVYTF. CDR3 in DNA: TGCGCCAGCAGTCCCACAGTGGTCTACACCTTC.

This clone was seen only once. The CDR3 loop is CASSSSGGTSPYEQYF. The CDR3 DNA reads TGTGCCAGTAGTAGTTCGGGGGGGACCTCGCCCTACGAGCAGTACTTC. The chain recombines TRBV19 with TRBJ2-7; 8 bases map to TRBD2. Germline CDR1 reads LNHDA; CDR2 reads SQIVND (reference sequence). The length of the CDR3 is 16 residues. V was clipped by 4 bases and J by 2 bases; unmatched bases: 10. The full variable domain, its missing parts supplied by reference TRBV19 and TRBJ2-7, is DGGITQSPKYLFRKEGQNVTLSCEQNLNHDAMYWYRQDPGQGLRLIYYSQIVNDFQKGDIAEGYSVSREKKESFPLTVTSAQKNPTAFYLCASSSSGGTSPYEQYFGPGTRLTVT.

V and J are TRBV3-1 (or the pseudogene TRBV3-2) and TRBJ1-5; D is undetermined. V dropped 4 bases and J dropped 8 bases, with 9 bases sitting between them. In germline, CDR1 is LGHDT, CDR2 YNNKEL (reference sequence). The CDR3 spans 12 residues. The CDR3 region has the DNA TGTGCCAGCAGCCCCGAGCCGGAGCCCCAGCATTTT. It is translated as CASSPEPEPQHF.

The chain employs TRBV6-5 and TRBJ2-1; no clear D. CDR3 length: 11 amino acids. The V gene's germline CDR1 is MNHEY and CDR2 SVGAGI. Trimming cost V 8 bases and J 3 bases, with 5 bases left between them. The chain's CDR3 is CASQIYNEQFF. The CDR3, as DNA: TGTGCCAGCCAGATCTACAATGAGCAGTTCTTC.

The chain links TRBV18 to TRBJ1-5, with 7 bases fitting TRBD1. This CDR3 has 15 amino acids. Germline V gene data show CDR1 as KGHSH and CDR2 as LQKENI. Unmatched junction bases numbered 5, after V lost 5 bases and J lost 1 base. CDR3 region: CASSDRAGSNQPQHF. DNA for the CDR3: TGTGCCAGCTCAGACAGGGCCGGGAGCAATCAGCCCCAGCATTTT. Combining the CDR3 with reference TRBV18 and TRBJ1-5 gives the whole variable domain NAGVMQNPRHLVRRRGQEARLRCSPMKGHSHVYWYRQLPEEGLKFMVYLQKENIIDESGMPKERFSAEFPKEGPSILRIQQVVRGDSAAYFCASSDRAGSNQPQHFGDGTRLSIL.

This clone was found once. The rearrangement uses TRBV7-9 and TRBJ2-6, with D possibly matching TRBD2 (6 bases). The CDR3 covers 16 residues. Germline CDR1 and CDR2: SEHNR and FQNEAQ (reference sequence). Trimming pared 4 bases from V and 1 base from J, leaving 11 bases between. The CDR3 protein is CASSSGRGSGANVLTF. CDR3 DNA: TGTGCCAGCAGCTCCGGCCGGGGGTCTGGGGCCAACGTCCTGACTTTC.

The rearrangement uses TRBV28 and TRBJ1-2; D unresolved. Trimming pared 8 bases from V and 6 bases from J, leaving 16 bases between. Germline V CDR1 and CDR2: MDHEN, SYDVKM. The CDR3 extends over 13 amino acids. The CDR3 nucleotides read TGTGCCAGCGCAGGCGGGAGGGTAAATGGCTACACCTTC. Translated: CASAGGRVNGYTF.